These 26 T cell receptor beta chains were sequenced from one sample in a study of blood T cell repertoires in COVID-19. Assay used: immunoSEQ multiplex PCR; TCRdb lists only in-frame clones, some missing. Counted here are fewer than 300,000 clones, just over 90% occurring once; the ten biggest clones make up approximately 2%. Material for sequencing was peripheral blood. The source is a woman in her twenties or thirties with COVID-19, enrolled during active disease.

This clone was detected once. V and J are TRBV4-2 and TRBJ2-3; possible D gene TRBD2, 6 bases. Looked up from germline, CDR1 is LGHNA and CDR2 is YNFKEQ. CDR3 length: 15 residues. The V end was cut by 0 bases, the J end by 1 base, with 8 bases between. CDR3 amino acids: CASSQDASGTDTQYF. As DNA, the CDR3 is TGTGCCAGCAGCCAAGATGCTAGCGGCACAGATACGCAGTATTTT.

The rearrangement uses TRBV6-5 and TRBJ1-2; D is unclear. The ends were cut back, 0 bases at V and 3 bases at J, with 8 bases in the middle. This CDR3 has 14 residues. CDR1 and CDR2 from the germline V gene are MNHEY and SVGAGI. CDR3 region: CASSYSSRHYGYTF. The CDR3 DNA sequence: TGTGCCAGCAGTTACTCGTCCAGGCACTATGGCTACACCTTC.

The rearrangement joins TRBV13 to TRBJ2-1, with 8 bases matching TRBD1. This CDR3 region has 11 residues. After removal of 5 bases from V and 12 bases from J, the junction contained 3 bases not matched to a gene. Germline V gene data show CDR1 as PRHDT and CDR2 as FYEKMQ (reference sequence). In DNA, the CDR3 is TGTGCCAGCAGCCGCGGGACAGGGCAGTTCTTC. Its translation: CASSRGTGQFF. The entire variable domain, with the rest obtained from reference TRBV13 and TRBJ2-1, is as follows: AAGVIQSPRHLIKEKRETATLKCYPIPRHDTVYWYQQGPGQDPQFLISFYEKMQSDKGSIPDRFSAQQFSDYHSELNMSSLELGDSALYFCASSRGTGQFFGPGTRLTVL.

V is TRBV12-3 or TRBV12-4 and J is TRBJ2-1, with TRBD2 matching over 10 bases. Germline trimming cut 6 bases from V and 16 bases from J; bases unmatched to any gene: 6. The CDR3 totals 11 residues. The CDR3 DNA follows: TGTGCCAGCAGGGGAGCGGGAGGGGGCTTCTTC. It translates to CASRGAGGGFF.

This clone was detected a few times. The rearrangement links TRBV6-5 to TRBJ1-1; 9 positions match TRBD1. Germline CDR1 reads MNHEY; CDR2 reads SVGAGI. The CDR3 covers 15 residues. The ends lost 10 bases at V and 1 base at J; junction bases unmatched: 10. The CDR3 DNA sequence: TGTGCCACCGCAACAGGGGGCCGACGGAACACTGAAGCTTTCTTT. Translating it yields CATATGGRRNTEAFF.

Of note for this clone: Other DNA sequences in the sample encode the same CDR3. The chain couples TRBV6-5 to TRBJ1-1; D remains unclear. The V and J ends lost 5 bases and 0 bases respectively, with 7 bases between them. The CDR3 has 13 residues. In germline, CDR1 is MNHEY, CDR2 SVGAGI. The CDR3 DNA sequence: TGTGCCAGCAGTACTGTAATGAACACTGAAGCTTTCTTT. Protein product: CASSTVMNTEAFF.

The chain joins TRBV30 to TRBJ1-6, with TRBD1 matching 7 bases. The CDR3 has 15 amino acids. The V and J ends lost 4 bases and 7 bases, in that order; junction bases with no gene match: 10. The germline V gene has CDR1 GTSNPN and CDR2 SVGIG (reference sequence). The CDR3 bases are TGTGCCTGGACACAGGGGTTGGATTGGAATTCACCCCTCCACTTT. Amino acid sequence: CAWTQGLDWNSPLHF. Full variable domain (missing parts from reference TRBV30 and TRBJ1-6): SQTIHQWPATLVQPVGSPLSLECTVEGTSNPNLYWYRQAAGRGLQLLFYSVGIGQISSEVPQNLSASRPQDRQFILSSKKLLLSDSGFYLCAWTQGLDWNSPLHFGNGTRLTVT.

The chain combines TRBV12-5 with TRBJ2-2; D is ambiguous. V lost 0 bases and J lost 3, with 8 bases in between. The length of the CDR3 is 15 residues. From germline, CDR1 is LGHNT and CDR2 FRNRAP. CDR3 loop: CASGLVAEYTGELFF. Here the CDR3 DNA reads TGTGCTAGTGGTTTGGTTGCGGAGTACACCGGGGAGCTGTTTTTT.

This chain uses TRBV19 with TRBJ2-5; TRBD2 might be the D (6 bases). With 3 bases removed from V and 5 bases from J, the gap between germline ends came to 16 bases. Germline CDR1 is LNHDA and CDR2 is SQIVND (reference sequence). This CDR3 comprises 15 residues. This CDR3 is CASSIGGTEGETQYF. The CDR3 nucleotides are TGTGCCAGTAGTATTGGGGGGACCGAAGGGGAGACCCAGTACTTC.

The chain links TRBV23-1 to TRBJ1-5; the D is unclear. TRBV23-1 is recorded as an ORF, its role being uncertain. V lost 10 bases to trimming and J lost 9 bases, with 7 bases between them. CDR3 length: 9 amino acids. The CDR3 nucleotides are TGCGCCAAATCCTGGCCCCAGCATTTT. Its translation: CAKSWPQHF.

There are a few counts of this clone. The genes are TRBV7-2 and TRBJ2-5, with D uncertain. The CDR3 covers 13 residues. Trimming cost V 1 base and J 2 bases, with 5 bases left between them. The germline gives CDR1 SGHTA, CDR2 FQGNSA. The CDR3 coding sequence is TGTGCCAGCAGCTTAGAGCTGCAAGAGACCCAGTACTTC. It is translated as CASSLELQETQYF.

This clone has just one count. The chain joins TRBV6-1 to TRBJ2-3, with 13 bases aligning to TRBD2. In germline, CDR1 is MNHNS, CDR2 SASEGT. The CDR3 covers 18 residues. V shed 2 bases and J 4 bases; nucleotides not matched to a gene: 9. The CDR3 is CASSEWGLAGRRADTQYF. CDR3 sequence (DNA): TGTGCCAGCAGTGAATGGGGACTAGCGGGAAGACGGGCAGATACGCAGTATTTT.

This chain joins TRBV30 and TRBJ1-1; D may be TRBD1 (6 bases). Germline CDR1 is GTSNPN and CDR2 is SVGIG (reference sequence). The CDR3 consists of 13 residues. The V end lost 4 bases, the J end lost 3 bases, and 12 bases lay between the germline ends. The CDR3 DNA sequence: TGTGCCTGGAACAGGGTCGTGGACACTGAAGCTTTCTTT. As protein: CAWNRVVDTEAFF.

The chain joins TRBV28 to TRBJ2-1; D is possibly TRBD2 (6 bases). The length of the CDR3 is 15 residues. Germline loops: CDR1 MDHEN, CDR2 SYDVKM. The V end lost 10 bases, the J end lost 5 bases, and 21 bases lay between the germline ends. CDR3 in amino acids: CATRKLGLKNNEQFF. DNA of the CDR3: TGTGCCACCAGAAAACTCGGACTAAAAAACAATGAGCAGTTCTTC.

The DNA of the CDR3 is TGTGCCTGGAGTCTTTCAGTCGATCAGCCCCAGCATTTT. Amino acids: CAWSLSVDQPQHF. The rearrangement uses TRBV30 and TRBJ1-5; D gene uncertain. This CDR3 region has 13 residues. Trimming left V 2 bases short and J 5 bases short, with 10 bases between. Germline V CDR1 and CDR2: GTSNPN, SVGIG (reference sequence).

This chain links TRBV12-3 or TRBV12-4 with TRBJ1-2, with TRBD1 matching over 7 bases. CDR3 length: 12 residues. V lost 2 bases and J lost 8; bases outside the gene matches: 2. For the CDR3, the DNA is TGTGCCAGCAGTTTACAGGGGGAGGGCTACACCTTC. Protein product: CASSLQGEGYTF.

The chain uses TRBV9 and TRBJ2-3; a possible D gene is TRBD2 (5 bases). The germline gives CDR1 SGDLS, CDR2 YYNGEE. There are 17 residues in the CDR3. Trimming took 0 bases from V and 1 from J, leaving 15 bases between them. The CDR3 coding sequence is TGTGCCAGCAGCGTAGCGGGGAATCGCGACCGCACAGATACGCAGTATTTT. As protein: CASSVAGNRDRTDTQYF.

The chain recombines TRBV3-1 (or the pseudogene TRBV3-2) with TRBJ1-1, with 9 bases identical to TRBD1. V shed 3 bases and J 1 base; nucleotides not matched to a gene: 6. This CDR3 is built from 16 residues. Germline V gene lookup returns CDR1 LGHDT and CDR2 YNNKEL (reference sequence). CDR3 loop: CASSHGTGWKNTEAFF. CDR3 in DNA: TGTGCCAGCAGCCACGGGACAGGGTGGAAGAACACTGAAGCTTTCTTT.

The genes are TRBV19 and TRBJ2-1; tentative D call: TRBD2 (5 bases). The CDR3 spans 14 residues. Trimming stripped 1 base from V and 7 bases from J, with 11 bases between. The V gene's germline CDR1 is LNHDA and CDR2 SQIVND (reference sequence). CDR3 bases: TGTGCCAGTAGTATAGTAGGGAGTTCAAATGAGCAGTTCTTC. It translates to CASSIVGSSNEQFF.

This chain connects TRBV12-3 or TRBV12-4 to TRBJ2-1, with TRBD2 matching 8 bases. This CDR3 is built from 13 residues. Unmatched junction bases numbered 9, after V lost 5 bases and J lost 12 bases. The CDR3 bases are TGTGCCAGCAGTAAGGGACTAGGGCAATGGCAGTTCTTC. Translated: CASSKGLGQWQFF.

This chain links TRBV3-1 (or the pseudogene TRBV3-2) with TRBJ2-7; 12 bases match TRBD1. The trim removed 2 bases at V and 7 bases at J, leaving 6 bases unmatched. The CDR3 is 15 residues long. Germline V gives CDR1 LGHDT, CDR2 YNNKEL (reference sequence). In DNA form, the CDR3 reads TGTGCCAGCAGCCAACCGGGACAGGGGGCGGATGAGCAGTACTTC. It specifies CASSQPGQGADEQYF.

The chain uses TRBV9 and TRBJ2-7; a weak D match, TRBD1 (6 bases). This CDR3 is 17 amino acids long. CDR1 and CDR2 (germline): SGDLS, YYNGEE. Trimming left V 3 bases short and J 2 bases short, with 21 bases between. The CDR3 DNA reads TGTGCCAGCAGCGCTTCTGTTTCCGGGACAAGCACCTACGAGCAGTACTTC. The encoded protein is CASSASVSGTSTYEQYF.

This clone occurred once. The chain carries TRBV5-1 and TRBJ2-2, with D tentatively TRBD1 (5 bases). V lost 2 bases and J 1 base, leaving 12 bases between the germline ends. Germline lookup yields CDR1 SGHRS and CDR2 YFSETQ. This CDR3 comprises 16 residues. The CDR3 nucleotides are TGCGCCAGCAGCTTTCGACAGATCCAGAACACCGGGGAGCTGTTTTTT. Encoded protein: CASSFRQIQNTGELFF.

The chain is built from TRBV6-4 and TRBJ2-3; D not resolved. The CDR3 length is 18 residues. V was shortened by 0 bases and J by 0 bases, with 16 bases between the two germline ends. Looked up from germline, CDR1 is MRHNA and CDR2 is SNTAGT. This chain's CDR3 is CASSDSYREAPSTDTQYF. CDR3 in DNA: TGTGCCAGCAGTGACTCGTACAGAGAAGCCCCTAGCACAGATACGCAGTATTTT.

The chain recombines TRBV19 with TRBJ2-7; 8 positions match TRBD2. Germline V lookup: CDR1 LNHDA, CDR2 SQIVND (reference sequence). Trimming removed 1 base from V and 3 bases from J; junction bases left unmatched: 2. The CDR3 covers 14 residues. The chain's CDR3 is CASSIVAGGYEQYF. Written as DNA, the CDR3 is TGTGCCAGTAGTATAGTGGCGGGAGGCTACGAGCAGTACTTC.

V is TRBV5-8 and J is TRBJ1-1; 8 positions match TRBD1. This CDR3 spans 14 amino acids. Germline CDR1 SGHTS, CDR2 YDEGEE. The ends lost 2 bases at V and 1 base at J; junction bases unmatched: 1. In DNA, the CDR3 is TGTGCCAGCAGCTTAGGGACAGGGAACACTGAAGCTTTCTTT. Protein sequence: CASSLGTGNTEAFF.